A selection of T cell receptor beta chains follows, all from one sample in a study of OX40 agonist ivuxolimab in advanced cancers. The assay was immunoSEQ multiplex PCR, and TCRdb's table has in-frame clones only and misses some. This table holds over 40,000 clones, around 88% found once. Here the sequenced sample was CD4+ or CD8+ T cells sorted from blood, taken in a trial of the OX40 agonist ivuxolimab. The receptors shown here come from an adult with an advanced solid tumor such as melanoma, head and neck, liver or kidney cancer. The CDR3 runs from the conserved cysteine through the conserved F or W. Fields, in order: clone size, D gene, J gene, V gene, CDR3 protein, CDR3 DNA. D genes are given only for firm matches. Some rows have no size entry. The others give once, few or many, or a class for an expanded clone.

. | . | TRBJ2-1 | TRBV6-5 | CASSYERRSYNEQFF | TGTGCCAGCAGTTACGAGCGGCGCTCCTACAATGAGCAGTTCTTC
. | . | TRBJ2-2 | TRBV2 | CASKTENTGELFF | TGTGCCAGTAAGACAGAAAACACCGGGGAGCTGTTTTTT
. | TRBD2 | TRBJ2-2 | TRBV9 | CASSVAVAGPGELFF | TGTGCCAGCAGCGTAGCAGTAGCGGGACCCGGGGAGCTGTTTTTT
once | TRBD2 | TRBJ2-1 | TRBV18 | CASSPGGLAGGEQFF | TGTGCCAGCTCACCAGGGGGCCTAGCGGGAGGTGAGCAGTTCTTC
few | . | TRBJ1-3 | TRBV11-2 | CASRPKLRALSGNTIYF | TGTGCCAGCAGGCCCAAACTCCGGGCCTTATCTGGAAACACCATATATTTT
. | TRBD2 | TRBJ2-2 | TRBV6-6 | CASSYPLAGVAGELFF | TGTGCCAGCAGTTACCCACTAGCGGGAGTAGCCGGGGAGCTGTTTTTT
. | TRBD1 | TRBJ1-1 | TRBV4-1 | CASSHKAYLGQGGTEAFF | TGCGCCAGCAGCCACAAGGCTTACCTGGGACAGGGCGGCACTGAAGCTTTCTTT
. | . | TRBJ2-1 | TRBV10-1 | CASSESIGIFEQFF | TGCGCCAGCAGTGAGTCGATCGGGATCTTTGAGCAGTTCTTC
. | TRBD2 | TRBJ2-1 | TRBV6-4 | CASSDSSGRDEQFF | TGTGCCAGCAGTGACTCTAGCGGGAGGGATGAGCAGTTCTTC
. | . | TRBJ2-4 | TRBV11-2 | CASSLGDLIAKNIQYF | TGTGCCAGCAGCTTAGGGGACTTAATAGCCAAAAACATTCAGTACTTC
few | TRBD1 | TRBJ2-7 | TRBV11-2 | CASRAGRQGHEQYF | TGTGCCAGCAGGGCGGGTAGACAGGGCCACGAGCAGTACTTC
. | TRBD2 | TRBJ2-2 | TRBV7-8 | CASSSLTIWAGAGELFF | TGTGCCAGCAGCTCACTTACGATTTGGGCGGGAGCCGGGGAGCTGTTTTTT
. | . | TRBJ2-6 | TRBV19 | CASSAGDASGANVLTF | TGTGCCAGTAGTGCAGGAGATGCCTCTGGGGCCAACGTCCTGACTTTC
. | TRBD2 | TRBJ2-3 | TRBV6-5 | CASTGLAGDTDTQYF | TGTGCCAGCACTGGACTAGCGGGAGACACAGATACGCAGTATTTT
. | . | TRBJ2-7 | TRBV7-9 | CASSLSAQIGTYEQYF | TGTGCCAGCAGCTTATCCGCTCAGATCGGGACCTACGAGCAGTACTTC
. | TRBD2 | TRBJ2-1 | TRBV7-9 | CASSTTSGRALGNEQFF | TGTGCCAGCAGCACTACTAGCGGGAGGGCCCTTGGCAATGAGCAGTTCTTC
. | . | TRBJ1-4 | TRBV6-1 | CASSYSPTNEKLFF | TGTGCCAGCAGCTACAGCCCAACTAATGAAAAACTGTTTTTT
. | . | TRBJ2-3 | TRBV7-8 | CASRSQARKPSDTQYF | TGTGCCAGCAGATCCCAAGCAAGAAAACCCTCCGATACGCAGTATTTT
. | . | TRBJ2-5 | TRBV7-8 | CASSLGIQETQYF | TGTGCCAGCAGCTTAGGGATACAAGAGACCCAGTACTTC
. | . | TRBJ1-5 | TRBV7-2 | CASRNGDQPQHF | TGTGCCAGCAGGAATGGGGATCAGCCCCAGCATTTT
. | TRBD2 | TRBJ2-7 | TRBV28 | CASSFLGTGTTLEQYF | TGTGCCAGCAGTTTTCTTGGAACCGGGACTACCCTCGAGCAGTACTTC
. | . | TRBJ1-3 | TRBV5-8 | CASSLWGYGQNSGNTIYF | TGTGCCAGCAGCTTGTGGGGCTACGGCCAAAACTCTGGAAACACCATATATTTT
. | . | TRBJ1-1 | TRBV19 | CASSIRGRLGTEAFF | TGTGCCAGTAGTATAAGGGGGAGATTGGGCACTGAAGCTTTCTTT
. | TRBD1 | TRBJ1-1 | TRBV6-6 | CASSRRQGNTEAFF | TGTGCCAGCAGTCGGAGACAGGGTAACACTGAAGCTTTCTTT
. | . | TRBJ2-2 | TRBV7-3 | CASSLYGAGTGNTGELFF | TGTGCCAGCAGCTTATATGGAGCGGGGACAGGAAACACCGGGGAGCTGTTTTTT
. | . | TRBJ2-7 | TRBV7-9 | CASSLTTYEQYF | TGTGCCAGCAGCTTAACTACCTACGAGCAGTACTTC
. | TRBD1 | TRBJ1-1 | TRBV15 | CATRTGRGITTEAFF | TGTGCCACCCGGACAGGCAGGGGAATTACCACTGAAGCTTTCTTT
. | . | TRBJ1-4 | TRBV18 | CASSAGATNEKLFF | TGTGCCAGCTCAGCAGGGGCAACTAATGAAAAACTGTTTTTT
. | . | TRBJ1-1 | TRBV28 | CASSPWGGTEAFF | TGTGCCAGCAGCCCCTGGGGGGGAACTGAAGCTTTCTTT
. | . | TRBJ2-2 | TRBV7-9 | CASSFTAGLLTGELFF | TGTGCCAGCAGCTTCACGGCGGGACTCCTGACCGGGGAGCTGTTTTTT